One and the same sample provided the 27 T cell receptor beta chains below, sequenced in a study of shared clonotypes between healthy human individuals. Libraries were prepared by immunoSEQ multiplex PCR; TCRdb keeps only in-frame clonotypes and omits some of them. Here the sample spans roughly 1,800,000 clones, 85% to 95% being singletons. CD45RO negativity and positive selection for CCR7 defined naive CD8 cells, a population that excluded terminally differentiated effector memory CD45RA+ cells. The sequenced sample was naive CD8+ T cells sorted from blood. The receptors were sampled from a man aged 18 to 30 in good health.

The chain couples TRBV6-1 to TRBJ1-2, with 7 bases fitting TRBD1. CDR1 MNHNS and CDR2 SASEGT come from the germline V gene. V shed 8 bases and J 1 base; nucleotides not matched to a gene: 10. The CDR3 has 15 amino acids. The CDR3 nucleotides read TGTGCCAGCGAGGACAGGAGCTACCTTAACTATGGCTACACCTTC. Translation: CASEDRSYLNYGYTF.

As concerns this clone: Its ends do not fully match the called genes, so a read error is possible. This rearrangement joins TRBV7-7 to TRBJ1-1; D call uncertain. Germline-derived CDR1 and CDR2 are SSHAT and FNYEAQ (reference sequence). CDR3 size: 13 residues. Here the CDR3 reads CASSEGVWTEAFF. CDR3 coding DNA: TGTGCTAGCAGCGAGGGAGTGTGGACTGAAGCTTTCTTT.

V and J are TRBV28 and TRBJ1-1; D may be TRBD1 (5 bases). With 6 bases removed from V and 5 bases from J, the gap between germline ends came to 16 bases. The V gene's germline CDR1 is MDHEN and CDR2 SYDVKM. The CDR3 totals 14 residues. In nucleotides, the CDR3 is TGTGCCAGCAGATTCCGGGACCTACCAACTGAAGCTTTCTTT. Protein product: CASRFRDLPTEAFF.

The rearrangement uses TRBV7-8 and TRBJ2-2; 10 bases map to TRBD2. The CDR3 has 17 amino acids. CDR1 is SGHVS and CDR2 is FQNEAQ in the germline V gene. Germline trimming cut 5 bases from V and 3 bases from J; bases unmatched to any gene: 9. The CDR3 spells CASSQGAGGSYTGELFF. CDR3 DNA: TGTGCCAGCAGCCAGGGAGCGGGAGGGAGTTACACCGGGGAGCTGTTTTTT.

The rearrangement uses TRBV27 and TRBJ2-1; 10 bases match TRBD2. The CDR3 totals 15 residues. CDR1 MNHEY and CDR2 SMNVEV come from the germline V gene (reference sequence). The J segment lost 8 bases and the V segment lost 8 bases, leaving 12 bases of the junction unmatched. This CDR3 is CASGIPGLALHEQFF. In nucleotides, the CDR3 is TGTGCCAGCGGAATACCGGGACTAGCGCTTCATGAGCAGTTCTTC.

The CDR3, as DNA: TGTGCCAGCGGAGTAGCGGGAGATTCCTACGAGCAGTACTTC. Translation gives CASGVAGDSYEQYF. The chain links TRBV28 to TRBJ2-7; TRBD2 matches 9 bases. The CDR3 loop spans 14 amino acids. Germline V gene data show CDR1 as MDHEN and CDR2 as SYDVKM. V shed 8 bases, J shed 1 base, and the junction held 6 bases outside the gene matches.

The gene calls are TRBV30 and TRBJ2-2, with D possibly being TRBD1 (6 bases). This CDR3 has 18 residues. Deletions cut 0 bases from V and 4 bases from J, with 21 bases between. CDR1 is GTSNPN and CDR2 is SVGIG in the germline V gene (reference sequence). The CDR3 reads CAWSVLGGGQPPTGELFF. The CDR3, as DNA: TGTGCCTGGAGTGTCCTGGGCGGCGGACAGCCACCCACCGGGGAGCTGTTTTTT.

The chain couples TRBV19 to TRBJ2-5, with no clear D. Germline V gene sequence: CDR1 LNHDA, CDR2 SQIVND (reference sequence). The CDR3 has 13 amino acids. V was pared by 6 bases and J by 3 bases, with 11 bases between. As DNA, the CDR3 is TGTGCCAGTAGAGGCTTCTACGAAGAGACCCAGTACTTC. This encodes CASRGFYEETQYF.

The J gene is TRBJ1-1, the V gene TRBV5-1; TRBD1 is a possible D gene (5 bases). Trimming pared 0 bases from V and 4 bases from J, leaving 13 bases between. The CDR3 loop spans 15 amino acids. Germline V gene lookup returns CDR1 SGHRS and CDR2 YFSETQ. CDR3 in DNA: TGCGCCAGCAGCTTGGCCACAGGTTTCTTCACTGAAGCTTTCTTT. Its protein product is CASSLATGFFTEAFF. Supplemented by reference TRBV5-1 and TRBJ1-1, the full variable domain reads KAGVTQTPRYLIKTRGQQVTLSCSPISGHRSVSWYQQTPGQGLQFLFEYFSETQRNKGNFPGRFSGRQFSNSRSEMNVSTLELGDSALYLCASSLATGFFTEAFFGQGTRLTVV.

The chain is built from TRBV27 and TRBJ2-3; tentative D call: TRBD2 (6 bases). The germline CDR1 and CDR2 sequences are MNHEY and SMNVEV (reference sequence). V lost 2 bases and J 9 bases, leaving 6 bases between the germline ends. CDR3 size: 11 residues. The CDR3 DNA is TGTGCCAGCAGTTTAGCGGGAACGCAGTATTTT. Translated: CASSLAGTQYF.

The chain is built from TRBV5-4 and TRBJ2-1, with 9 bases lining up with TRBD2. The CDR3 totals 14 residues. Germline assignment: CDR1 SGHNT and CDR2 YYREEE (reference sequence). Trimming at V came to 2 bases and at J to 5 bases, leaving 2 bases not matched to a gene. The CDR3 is CASSFSGGHNEQFF. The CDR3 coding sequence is TGTGCCAGCAGCTTTAGCGGGGGACACAATGAGCAGTTCTTC.

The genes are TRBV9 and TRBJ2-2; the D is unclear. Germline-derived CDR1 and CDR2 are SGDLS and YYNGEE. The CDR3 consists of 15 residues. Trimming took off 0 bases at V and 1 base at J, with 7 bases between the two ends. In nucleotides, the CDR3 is TGTGCCAGCAGCGTAGGGCGGCAGAACACCGGGGAGCTGTTTTTT. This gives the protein CASSVGRQNTGELFF.

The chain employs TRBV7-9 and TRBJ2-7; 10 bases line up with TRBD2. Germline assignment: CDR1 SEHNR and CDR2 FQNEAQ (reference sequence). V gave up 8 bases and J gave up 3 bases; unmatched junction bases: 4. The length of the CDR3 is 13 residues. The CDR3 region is CASASSGSYEQYF. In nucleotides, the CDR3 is TGTGCCAGCGCCTCTAGCGGGAGCTACGAGCAGTACTTC.

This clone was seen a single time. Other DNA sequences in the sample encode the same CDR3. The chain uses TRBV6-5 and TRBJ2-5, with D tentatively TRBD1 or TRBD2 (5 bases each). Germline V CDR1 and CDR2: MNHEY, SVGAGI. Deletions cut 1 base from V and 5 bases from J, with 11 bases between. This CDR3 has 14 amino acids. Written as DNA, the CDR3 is TGTGCCAGCAGTTACTGGCAGGGAGAGGAGACCCAGTACTTC. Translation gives CASSYWQGEETQYF.

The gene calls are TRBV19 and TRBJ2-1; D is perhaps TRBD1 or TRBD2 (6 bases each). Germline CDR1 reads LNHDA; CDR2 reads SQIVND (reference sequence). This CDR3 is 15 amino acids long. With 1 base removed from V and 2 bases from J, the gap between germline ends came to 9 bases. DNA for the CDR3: TGTGCCAGTAGTATAGGGGGGGCTACCTACAATGAGCAGTTCTTC. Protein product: CASSIGGATYNEQFF. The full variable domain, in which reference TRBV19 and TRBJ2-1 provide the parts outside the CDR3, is DGGITQSPKYLFRKEGQNVTLSCEQNLNHDAMYWYRQDPGQGLRLIYYSQIVNDFQKGDIAEGYSVSREKKESFPLTVTSAQKNPTAFYLCASSIGGATYNEQFFGPGTRLTVL.

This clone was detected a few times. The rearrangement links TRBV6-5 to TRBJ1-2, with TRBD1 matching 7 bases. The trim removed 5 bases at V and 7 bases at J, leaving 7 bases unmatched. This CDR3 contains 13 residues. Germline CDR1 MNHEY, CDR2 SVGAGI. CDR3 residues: CASSADRVGGYTF. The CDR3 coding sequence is TGTGCCAGCAGTGCCGACAGGGTAGGTGGCTACACCTTC.

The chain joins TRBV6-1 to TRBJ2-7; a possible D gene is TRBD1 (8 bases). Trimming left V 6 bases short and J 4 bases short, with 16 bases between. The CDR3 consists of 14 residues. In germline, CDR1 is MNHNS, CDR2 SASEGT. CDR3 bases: TGTGCCAGCAGCGGAACAGGGGGGGGGTACGAGCAGTACTTC. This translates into CASSGTGGGYEQYF.

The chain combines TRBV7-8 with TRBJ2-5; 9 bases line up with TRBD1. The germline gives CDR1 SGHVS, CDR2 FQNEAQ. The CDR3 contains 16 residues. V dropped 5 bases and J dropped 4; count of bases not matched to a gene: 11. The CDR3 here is CASSLGAQGAPETQYF. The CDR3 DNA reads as TGTGCCAGCAGCCTGGGGGCACAGGGGGCTCCAGAGACCCAGTACTTC. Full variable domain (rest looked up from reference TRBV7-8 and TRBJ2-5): GAGVSQSPRYKVAKRGQDVALRCDPISGHVSLFWYQQALGQGPEFLTYFQNEAQLDKSGLPSDRFFAERPEGSVSTLKIQRTQQEDSAVYLCASSLGAQGAPETQYFGPGTRLLVL.

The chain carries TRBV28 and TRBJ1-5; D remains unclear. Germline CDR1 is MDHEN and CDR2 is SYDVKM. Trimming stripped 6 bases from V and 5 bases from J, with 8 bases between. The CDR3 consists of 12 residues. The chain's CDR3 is CASRGEDQPQHF. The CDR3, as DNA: TGTGCCAGCAGGGGAGAGGATCAGCCCCAGCATTTT.

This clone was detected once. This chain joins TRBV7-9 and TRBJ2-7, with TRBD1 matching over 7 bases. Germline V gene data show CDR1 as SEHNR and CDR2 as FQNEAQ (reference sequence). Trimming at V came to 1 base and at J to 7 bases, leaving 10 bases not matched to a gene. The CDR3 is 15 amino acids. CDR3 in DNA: TGTGCCAGCAGCTTAGGGGCTCAGGGGGTGAGGGAGCAGTACTTC. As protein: CASSLGAQGVREQYF. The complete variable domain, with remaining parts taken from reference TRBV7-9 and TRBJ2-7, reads DTGVSQNPRHKITKRGQNVTFRCDPISEHNRLYWYRQTLGQGPEFLTYFQNEAQLEKSRLLSDRFSAERPKGSFSTLEIQRTEQGDSAMYLCASSLGAQGVREQYFGPGTRLTVT.

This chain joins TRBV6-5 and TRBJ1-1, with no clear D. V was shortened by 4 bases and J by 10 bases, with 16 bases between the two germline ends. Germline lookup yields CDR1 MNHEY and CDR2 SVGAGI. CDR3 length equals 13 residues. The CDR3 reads CASSFGSSHPAFF. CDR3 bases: TGTGCCAGCAGTTTCGGGTCGTCGCATCCAGCTTTCTTT.

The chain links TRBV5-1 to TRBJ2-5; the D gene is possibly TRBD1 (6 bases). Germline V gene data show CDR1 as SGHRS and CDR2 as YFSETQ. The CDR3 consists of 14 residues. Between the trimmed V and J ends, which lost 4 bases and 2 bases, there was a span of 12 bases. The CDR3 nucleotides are TGCGCCAGCAGCCTCAGGACAGTACAAGAGACCCAGTACTTC. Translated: CASSLRTVQETQYF.

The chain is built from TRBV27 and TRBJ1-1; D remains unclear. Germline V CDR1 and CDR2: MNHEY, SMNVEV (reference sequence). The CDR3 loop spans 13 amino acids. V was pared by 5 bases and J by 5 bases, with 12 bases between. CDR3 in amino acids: CASSPIGETEAFF. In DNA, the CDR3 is TGTGCCAGCAGTCCCATCGGCGAGACTGAAGCTTTCTTT.

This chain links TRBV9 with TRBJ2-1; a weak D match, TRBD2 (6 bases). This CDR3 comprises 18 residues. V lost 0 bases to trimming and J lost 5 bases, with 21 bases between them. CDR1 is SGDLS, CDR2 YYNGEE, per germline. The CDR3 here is CASSVVGGAQYLDNEQFF. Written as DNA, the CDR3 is TGTGCCAGCAGCGTAGTAGGAGGGGCGCAGTACCTTGACAATGAGCAGTTCTTC.

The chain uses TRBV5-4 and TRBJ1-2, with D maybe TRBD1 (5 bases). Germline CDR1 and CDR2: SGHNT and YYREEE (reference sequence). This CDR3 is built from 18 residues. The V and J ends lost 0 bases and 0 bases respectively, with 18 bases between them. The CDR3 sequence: CASSLGDERSKANYGYTF. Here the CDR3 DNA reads TGTGCCAGCAGCTTGGGGGACGAACGCTCCAAAGCTAACTATGGCTACACCTTC.

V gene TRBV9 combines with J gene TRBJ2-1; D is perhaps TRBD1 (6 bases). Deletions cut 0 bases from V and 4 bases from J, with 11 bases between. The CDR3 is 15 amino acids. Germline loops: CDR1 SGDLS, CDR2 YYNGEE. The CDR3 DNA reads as TGTGCCAGCAGCGTAGTAGGAACAGGGTACAATGAGCAGTTCTTC. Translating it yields CASSVVGTGYNEQFF.

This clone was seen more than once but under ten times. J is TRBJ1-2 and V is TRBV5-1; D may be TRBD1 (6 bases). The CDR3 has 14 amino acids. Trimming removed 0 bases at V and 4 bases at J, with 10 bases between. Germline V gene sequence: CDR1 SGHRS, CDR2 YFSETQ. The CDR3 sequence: CASSLAGTSYGYTF. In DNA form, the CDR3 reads TGCGCCAGCAGCTTGGCCGGGACAAGCTATGGCTACACCTTC. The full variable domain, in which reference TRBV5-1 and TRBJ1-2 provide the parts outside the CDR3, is KAGVTQTPRYLIKTRGQQVTLSCSPISGHRSVSWYQQTPGQGLQFLFEYFSETQRNKGNFPGRFSGRQFSNSRSEMNVSTLELGDSALYLCASSLAGTSYGYTFGSGTRLTVV.